This TCR beta chain is from a study of blood T cell repertoires in COVID-19. V dropped 2 bases and J dropped 6; count of bases not matched to a gene: 7. From germline, CDR1 is MNHEY and CDR2 SVGAGI. The length of the CDR3 is 14 residues. The method was immunoSEQ multiplex PCR; TCRdb's version includes in-frame clones alone and lacks a portion of them. The table records about 370,000 clones, 85% to 90% of them present only once. The cohort comprised adults aged about 18 to 100 years residing in 20 to 30 US areas. The sample was PBMCs or T cells enriched from blood (not recorded which). V and J are TRBV6-5 and TRBJ2-7, with 7 bases that match TRBD1. The source is a man aged 18 to 29 who had recovered from COVID-19. For the CDR3, the DNA is TGTGCCAGCAGTTACGTCACCGGGACAGCCGAGCAGTACTTC. Residues: CASSYVTGTAEQYF.